This T cell receptor (beta chain) was sequenced during a study of blood T cell repertoires in COVID-19. The cohort comprised adults aged roughly 18 to 90 years residing in 20 to 30 US areas. In the original workflow: Amplification of reference gene primers provided the estimated nucleated cell counts. Generated by immunoSEQ multiplex PCR, the TCRdb table keeps only in-frame clones and is missing some. D and trimming were read from the DNA, whereas the V and J calls and clone size are those reported in that table. This sample has about 220,000 clones, with roughly 86% found just once. Germline-derived CDR1 and CDR2 are SGHTA and FQGNSA. The CDR3 sequence is 17 residues long. Deletions cut 3 bases from V and 6 bases from J, with 20 bases between.

The V and J genes are TRBV7-2 and TRBJ2-2; tentative D call: TRBD1 (6 bases). This receptor was identified in a woman aged 25-40 years with acute COVID-19. Sequencing input: PBMCs or T cells enriched from blood (not recorded which). CDR3 bases: TGTGCCAGCAGCTTTATCCCCCCCACAGGGTTGCCCGGGGAGCTGTTTTTT. Its protein is CASSFIPPTGLPGELFF.